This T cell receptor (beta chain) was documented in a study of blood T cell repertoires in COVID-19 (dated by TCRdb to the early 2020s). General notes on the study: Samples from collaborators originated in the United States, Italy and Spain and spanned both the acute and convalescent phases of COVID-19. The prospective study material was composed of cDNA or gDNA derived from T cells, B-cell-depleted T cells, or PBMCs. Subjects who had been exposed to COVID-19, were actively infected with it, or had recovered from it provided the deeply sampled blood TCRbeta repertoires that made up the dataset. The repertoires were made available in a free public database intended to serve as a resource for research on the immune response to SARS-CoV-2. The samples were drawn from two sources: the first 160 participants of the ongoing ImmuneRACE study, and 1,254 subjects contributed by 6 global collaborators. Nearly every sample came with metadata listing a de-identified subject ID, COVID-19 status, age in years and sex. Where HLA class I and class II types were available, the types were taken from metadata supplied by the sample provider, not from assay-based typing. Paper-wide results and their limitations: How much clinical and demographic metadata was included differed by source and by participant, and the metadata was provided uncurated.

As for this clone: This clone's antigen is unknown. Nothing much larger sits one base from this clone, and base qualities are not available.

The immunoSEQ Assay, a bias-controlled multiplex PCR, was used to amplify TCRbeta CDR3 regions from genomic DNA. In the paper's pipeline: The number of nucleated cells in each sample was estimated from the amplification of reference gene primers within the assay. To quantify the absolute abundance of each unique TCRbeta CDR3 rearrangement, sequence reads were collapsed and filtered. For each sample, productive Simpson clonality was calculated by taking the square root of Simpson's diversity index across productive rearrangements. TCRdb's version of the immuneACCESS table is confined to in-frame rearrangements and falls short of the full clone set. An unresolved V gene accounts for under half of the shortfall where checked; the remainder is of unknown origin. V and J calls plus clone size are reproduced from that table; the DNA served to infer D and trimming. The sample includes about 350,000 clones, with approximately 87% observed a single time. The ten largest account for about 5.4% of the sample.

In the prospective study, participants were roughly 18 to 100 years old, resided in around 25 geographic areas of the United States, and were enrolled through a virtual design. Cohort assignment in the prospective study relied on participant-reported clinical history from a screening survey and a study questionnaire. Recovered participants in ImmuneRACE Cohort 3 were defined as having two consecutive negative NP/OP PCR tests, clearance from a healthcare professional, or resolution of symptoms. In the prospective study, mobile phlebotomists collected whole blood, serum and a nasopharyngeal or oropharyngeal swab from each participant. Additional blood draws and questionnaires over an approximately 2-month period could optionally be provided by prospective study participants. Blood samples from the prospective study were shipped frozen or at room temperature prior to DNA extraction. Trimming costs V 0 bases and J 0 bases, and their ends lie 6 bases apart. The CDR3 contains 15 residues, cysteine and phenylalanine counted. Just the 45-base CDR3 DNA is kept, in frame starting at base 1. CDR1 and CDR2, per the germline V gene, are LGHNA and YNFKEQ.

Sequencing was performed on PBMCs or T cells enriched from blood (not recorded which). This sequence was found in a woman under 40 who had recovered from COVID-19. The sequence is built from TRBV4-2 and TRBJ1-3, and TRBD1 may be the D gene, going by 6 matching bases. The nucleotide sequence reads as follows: TGTGCCAGCAGCCAAGAGACAGGCTCTGGAAACACCATATATTTT. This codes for CASSQETGSGNTIYF.